This TCR beta chain was recorded in a study of cytomegalovirus exposure and HLA in healthy donors. Study-level background: It was reported in a later analysis that the same platform had been used for the 120 validation repertoires as for the approximately 670 first-cohort repertoires.

TCRdb's table, derived via immunoSEQ multiplex PCR, lists solely in-frame clones and lacks some. The table has some 80,000 clones, about 96% seen once. V was pared by 5 bases and J by 2 bases, with 5 bases of the junction left unmatched. CDR3 length: 15 residues. Looked up from germline, CDR1 is SNHLY and CDR2 is FYNNEI. The chain recombines TRBV2 with TRBJ2-7; 11 bases line up with TRBD1. The sequencing input was PBMCs. The sequence came from a woman aged 18-35 years in good health and CMV-seronegative. The CDR3 nucleotides are TGTGCCAGCAGTTGGGGACAGGGGGAGACCTACGAGCAGTACTTC. Translation: CASSWGQGETYEQYF.